The T cell receptor beta chain under discussion was sequenced for a study of regulatory T cells in long-lasting Graves disease. In the study overall: The antithyroid drugs taken by newly diagnosed Graves' patients had been used for under 3 months. Study-level results: More public clonotypes were shared by persistent patients (2,741) than by new patients (about 970).

The authors built TCR beta libraries using iRepertoire HTBI primers and Arm-PCR of CDR3 regions. TCRdb called the multiplex PCR reads again in MiXCR, with one record for every CDR3 protein. Of around 450,000 distinct CDR3 sequences in the sample, around 16% are singletons; the top ten hold about 8%. Time point of the sample: newly diagnosed GD, antithyroid drugs for less than 3 months. Making the TCR library involved RNA that had been extracted from PBMCs. The CDR3 contains 13 residues. The germline CDR1 and CDR2 sequences are MDHEN and SYDVKM. V was cut by 1 base and J by 6 bases, with 10 bases left in between. This clonotype was picked up many times. The antigen remains unidentified. These records were also assigned to another study, of T cells in Graves' hyperthyroidism and ophthalmopathy. Turning to that study: A set of HTBI primers served as the primers for a first-round RT-PCR of the TCR CDR3. Most expanded thyroid clonotypes above 0.001 recurred in blood.

The sequences come from peripheral blood mononuclear cells (PBMCs), collected at new diagnosis, from a patient treated with antithyroid drugs. This sequence joins TRBV28 and TRBJ2-7; TRBD1 is a possible D gene (6 bases). This TCR was sampled from a woman between 40 and 50 years old with Graves disease. CDR3 region: CASSLYRVGEQYF. The DNA of the CDR3 is TGTGCCAGCAGTTTATACAGGGTTGGCGAGCAGTACTTC. The variable domain in full, with the rest retrieved from reference TRBV28 and TRBJ2-7, is DVKVTQSSRYLVKRTGEKVFLECVQDMDHENMFWYRQDPGLGLRLIYFSYDVKMKEKGDIPEGYSVSREKKERFSLILESASTNQTSMYLCASSLYRVGEQYFGPGTRLTVT.